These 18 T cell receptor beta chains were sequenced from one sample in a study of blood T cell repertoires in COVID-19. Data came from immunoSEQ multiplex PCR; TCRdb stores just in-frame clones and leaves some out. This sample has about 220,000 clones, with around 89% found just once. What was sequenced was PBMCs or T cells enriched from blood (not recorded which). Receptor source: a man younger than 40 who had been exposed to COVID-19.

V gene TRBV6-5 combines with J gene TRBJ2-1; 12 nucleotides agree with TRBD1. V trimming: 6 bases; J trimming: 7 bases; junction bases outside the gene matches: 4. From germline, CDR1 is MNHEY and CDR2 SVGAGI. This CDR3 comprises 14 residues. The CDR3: CASRGTGGRNEQFF. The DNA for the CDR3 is TGTGCCAGCAGGGGGACAGGGGGCAGGAATGAGCAGTTCTTC.

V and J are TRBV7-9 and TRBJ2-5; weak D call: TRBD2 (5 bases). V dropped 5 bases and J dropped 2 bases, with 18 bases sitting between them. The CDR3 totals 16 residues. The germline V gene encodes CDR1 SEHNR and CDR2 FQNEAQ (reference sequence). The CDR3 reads CASSQRYSGQQETQYF. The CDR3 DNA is TGTGCCAGCAGCCAACGCTACAGCGGCCAACAAGAGACCCAGTACTTC.

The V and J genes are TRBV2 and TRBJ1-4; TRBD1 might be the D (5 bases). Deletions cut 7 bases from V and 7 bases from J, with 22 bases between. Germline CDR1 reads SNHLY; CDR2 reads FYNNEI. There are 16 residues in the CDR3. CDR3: CASITARRQLTEKLFF. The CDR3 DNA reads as TGTGCCAGCATAACCGCCCGAAGACAGCTCACTGAAAAACTGTTTTTT.

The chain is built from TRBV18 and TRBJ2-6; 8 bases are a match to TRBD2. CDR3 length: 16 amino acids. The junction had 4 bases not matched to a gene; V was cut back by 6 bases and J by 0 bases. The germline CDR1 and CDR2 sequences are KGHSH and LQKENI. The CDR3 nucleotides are TGTGCCAGCTCCCGGGAGGGGAGCTCTGGGGCCAACGTCCTGACTTTC. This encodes CASSREGSSGANVLTF. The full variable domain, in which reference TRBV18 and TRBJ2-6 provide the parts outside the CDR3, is NAGVMQNPRHLVRRRGQEARLRCSPMKGHSHVYWYRQLPEEGLKFMVYLQKENIIDESGMPKERFSAEFPKEGPSILRIQQVVRGDSAAYFCASSREGSSGANVLTFGAGSRLTVL.

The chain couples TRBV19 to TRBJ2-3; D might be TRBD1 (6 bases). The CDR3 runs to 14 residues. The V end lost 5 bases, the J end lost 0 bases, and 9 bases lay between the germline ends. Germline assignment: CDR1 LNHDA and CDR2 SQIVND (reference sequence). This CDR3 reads CASSVGASTDTQYF. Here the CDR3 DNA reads TGTGCCAGTAGTGTGGGGGCCAGCACAGATACGCAGTATTTT.

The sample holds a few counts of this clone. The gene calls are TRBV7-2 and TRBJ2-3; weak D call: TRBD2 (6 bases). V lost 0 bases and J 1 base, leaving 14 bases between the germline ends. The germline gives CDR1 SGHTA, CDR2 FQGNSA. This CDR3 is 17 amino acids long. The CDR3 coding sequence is TGTGCCAGCAGCTTAGCCCCTGGGGGGTCCCGCACAGATACGCAGTATTTT. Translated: CASSLAPGGSRTDTQYF.

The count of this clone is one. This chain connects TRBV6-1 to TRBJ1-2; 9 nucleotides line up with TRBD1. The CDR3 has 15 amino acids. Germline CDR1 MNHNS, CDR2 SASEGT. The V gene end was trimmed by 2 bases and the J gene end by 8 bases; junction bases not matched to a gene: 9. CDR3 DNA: TGTGCCAGCAGTGAAAATGGGGACAGGGTGTGGGGCTACACCTTC. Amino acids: CASSENGDRVWGYTF.

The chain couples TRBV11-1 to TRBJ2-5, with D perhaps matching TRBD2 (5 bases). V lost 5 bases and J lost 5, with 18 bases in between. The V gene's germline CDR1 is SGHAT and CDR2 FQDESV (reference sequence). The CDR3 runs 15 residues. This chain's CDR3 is CASSRDGKGWETQYF. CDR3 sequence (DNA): TGTGCCAGCAGCCGAGACGGGAAGGGCTGGGAGACCCAGTACTTC.

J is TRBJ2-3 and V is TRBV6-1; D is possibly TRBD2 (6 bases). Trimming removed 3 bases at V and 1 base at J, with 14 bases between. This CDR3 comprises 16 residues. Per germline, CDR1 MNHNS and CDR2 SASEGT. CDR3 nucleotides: TGTGCCAGCAGTGACCTGAACCGGAGGGGCACAGATACGCAGTATTTT. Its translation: CASSDLNRRGTDTQYF.

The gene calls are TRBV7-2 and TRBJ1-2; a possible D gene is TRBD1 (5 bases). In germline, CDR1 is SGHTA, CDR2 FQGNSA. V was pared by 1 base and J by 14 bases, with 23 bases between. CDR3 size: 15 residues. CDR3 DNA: TGTGCCAGCAGCTTAGAGGTAACAGGTCGCACCAACCCTACCTTC. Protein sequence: CASSLEVTGRTNPTF.

CDR3 bases: TGTGCCAGCAGTTTTGGGGGGAGGTCACCCCTCCACTTT. Its translation is CASSFGGRSPLHF. The chain combines TRBV12-3 or TRBV12-4 with TRBJ1-6, with D perhaps TRBD1 (5 bases). The length of the CDR3 is 13 residues. V lost 3 bases to trimming and J lost 10 bases, with 10 bases between them.

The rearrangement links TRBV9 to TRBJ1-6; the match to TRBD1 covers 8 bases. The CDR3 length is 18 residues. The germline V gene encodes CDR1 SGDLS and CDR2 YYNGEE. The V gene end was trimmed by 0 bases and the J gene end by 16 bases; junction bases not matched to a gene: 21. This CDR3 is CASSVGPFSGTGLFGLHF. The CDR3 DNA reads TGTGCCAGCAGCGTAGGCCCGTTCTCCGGGACAGGCTTGTTTGGTCTCCACTTT.

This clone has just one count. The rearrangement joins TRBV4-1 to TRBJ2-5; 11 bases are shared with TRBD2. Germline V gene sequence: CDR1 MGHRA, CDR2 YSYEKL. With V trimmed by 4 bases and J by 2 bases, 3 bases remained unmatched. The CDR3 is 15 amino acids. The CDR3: CASSLRLAGQETQYF. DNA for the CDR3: TGCGCCAGCAGCCTTCGACTAGCGGGGCAAGAGACCCAGTACTTC.

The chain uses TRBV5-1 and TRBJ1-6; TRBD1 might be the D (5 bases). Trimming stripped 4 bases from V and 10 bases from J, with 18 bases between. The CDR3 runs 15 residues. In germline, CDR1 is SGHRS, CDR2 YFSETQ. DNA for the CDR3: TGCGCCAGCAGCCTTGGGTCCGGAGGGGAATCACCCCTCCACTTT. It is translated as CASSLGSGGESPLHF.

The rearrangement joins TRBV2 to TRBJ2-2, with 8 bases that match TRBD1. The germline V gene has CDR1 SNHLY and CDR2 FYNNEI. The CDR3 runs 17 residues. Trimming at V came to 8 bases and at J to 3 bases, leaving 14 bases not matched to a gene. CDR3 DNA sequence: TGTGCCAGCTGGAGACAGGGGCCACCTGGATACACCGGGGAGCTGTTTTTT. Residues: CASWRQGPPGYTGELFF.

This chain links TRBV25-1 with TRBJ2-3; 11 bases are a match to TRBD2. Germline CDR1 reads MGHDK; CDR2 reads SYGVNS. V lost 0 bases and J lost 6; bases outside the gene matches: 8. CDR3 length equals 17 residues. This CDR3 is CASSEYFIAGGPDTQYF. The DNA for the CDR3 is TGTGCCAGCAGTGAATATTTTATAGCGGGGGGGCCGGATACGCAGTATTTT. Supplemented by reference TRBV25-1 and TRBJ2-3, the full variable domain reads EADIYQTPRYLVIGTGKKITLECSQTMGHDKMYWYQQDPGMELHLIHYSYGVNSTEKGDLSSESTVSRIRTEHFPLTLESARPSHTSQYLCASSEYFIAGGPDTQYFGPGTRLTVL.

As DNA, the CDR3 is TGCGCCAGCAGCTTGGGGGCCGCAAACACTGAAGCTTTCTTT. Translating gives CASSLGAANTEAFF. The chain links TRBV5-1 to TRBJ1-1; D is undetermined. Germline V gene lookup returns CDR1 SGHRS and CDR2 YFSETQ. There are 14 residues in the CDR3. Trimming took off 0 bases at V and 2 bases at J, with 8 bases between the two ends.

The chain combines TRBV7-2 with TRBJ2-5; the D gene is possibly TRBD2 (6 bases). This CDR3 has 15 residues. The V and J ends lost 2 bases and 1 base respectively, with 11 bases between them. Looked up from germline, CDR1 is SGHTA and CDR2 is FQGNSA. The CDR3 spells CASSLWLARQETQYF. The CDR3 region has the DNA TGTGCCAGCAGCTTATGGCTAGCGCGCCAAGAGACCCAGTACTTC.